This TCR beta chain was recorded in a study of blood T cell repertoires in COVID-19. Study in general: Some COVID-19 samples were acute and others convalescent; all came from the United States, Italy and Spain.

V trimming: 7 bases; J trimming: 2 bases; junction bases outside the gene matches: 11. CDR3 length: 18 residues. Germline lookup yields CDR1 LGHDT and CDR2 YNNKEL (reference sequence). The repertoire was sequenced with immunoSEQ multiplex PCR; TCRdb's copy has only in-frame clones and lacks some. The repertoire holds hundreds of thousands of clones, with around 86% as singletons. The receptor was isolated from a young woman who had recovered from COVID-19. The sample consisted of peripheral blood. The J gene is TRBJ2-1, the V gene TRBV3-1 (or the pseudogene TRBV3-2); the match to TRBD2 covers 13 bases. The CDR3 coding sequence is TGTGCCAGCACCCTCAACCAAACTAGCGGGAGGGCCTACAATGAGCAGTTCTTC. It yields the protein CASTLNQTSGRAYNEQFF.